This T cell receptor beta chain was sequenced in a study of blood T cell repertoires in COVID-19. Across the whole study: The study drew acute and convalescent COVID-19 samples from the United States, Italy and Spain. PBMCs, B-cell-depleted T cells, or T cells provided the cDNA or gDNA that made up the material.

Germline V gives CDR1 SNHLY, CDR2 FYNNEI. The CDR3 consists of 14 residues. The V end was cut by 4 bases, the J end by 2 bases, with 8 bases between. Methods used by the authors: Amplification from reference gene primers served as the basis for estimated nucleated cell counts. Measured with immunoSEQ multiplex PCR; TCRdb has only the in-frame clones, and not every one. V and J calls and clone size are given by that table; D and trimming were obtained from the DNA. The sample consists of 110,000 to 150,000 clones, around 83% of them appearing once. Participants came from around 25 US areas, aged roughly 18 to 89 years.

The sequencing sample was made of PBMCs or T cells enriched from blood (not recorded which). This clonotype was obtained from a middle-aged man who had recovered from COVID-19. This chain connects TRBV2 to TRBJ2-2; D remains ambiguous. Written as DNA, the CDR3 is TGTGCCAGCAGTGTGACACGAAACACCGGGGAGCTGTTTTTT. Translation gives CASSVTRNTGELFF.